This entry is about one T cell receptor (beta chain). Its antigen specificity is not known. Base qualities are not provided; no much larger clone lies one nucleotide away. Distinct nucleotide sequences in the sample also encode this CDR3. CD8 naive samples were CD45RO-negative cells positively selected for CCR7, giving a CD45RA+CCR7+ population that excluded TemRA cells. Donors were healthy HIV-negative adults with no recently reported acute infections or vaccinations. All donors were Caucasian adults living in Nashville, Tennessee, USA. Blood was obtained by leukapheresis, after which PBMCs were separated by Ficoll-Histopaque density gradient centrifugation and cryopreserved in liquid nitrogen vapor phase. Purity and quantity of every magnetically sorted T cell population were checked by analytical flow cytometry. Each sorted fraction had its genomic DNA isolated and then quantified by UV absorbance on a Nanodrop 2000c.

The germline V gene gives CDR1 as MGHRA and CDR2 as YSYEKL. The CDR3 has 11 amino acids, counting the end cysteine and phenylalanine. CDR3 DNA is the only sequence kept; it has 33 bases, read in frame from the first base. The V end loses 3 bases and the J end loses 6 bases, and a stretch of 6 bases separates them. The data stem from a study of shared clonotypes between healthy human individuals (dated by TCRdb to 2018 to 2020). A note on the overall study: The cohort included three men and a couple of women between 18 and 49 years of age. Libraries were prepared and TCR repertoires were sequenced by different laboratories using diverse techniques, in order to increase sequencing depth and limit assay-specific biases. For each donor, three plates each were used for CD4 naive and CD4 memory, two plates were used for CD8 naive, and one plate was used for CD8 memory. To estimate repertoire size and how much clonotypes are shared between individuals, the study performed deep sequencing of blood TCR repertoires from five healthy adults. Each donor's leukapheresis produced roughly between about 0.8 and 8.9 billion PBMCs.

Summary of the overall study and its limitations: Based on pairwise subsampling, the degree of clonotype sharing among donors was expected to be affected by sequencing depth. Estimated clonotype richness was generally larger for naive than for memory subsets. Sampling was limited to blood, and TCR repertoires in tissue likely differ from TCR repertoires in blood. Rarefaction of sorted-subset datasets indicated incomplete sequencing despite the large sequencing depth. Because the study included a small number of donors, the genetic and exposure-history diversity represented was limited. About 5% of naive CD4, 3.5% of naive CD8, approximately 2.2% of memory CD4, and less than 0.45% of memory CD8 clonotypes were shared across several donors. Higher generation probabilities were observed for clonotypes shared by all four sorted-subset donors than for non-shared clonotypes.

Using the deep immunoSEQ assay, TCR CDR3 regions were amplified from genomic DNA by multiplex PCR. For each cell subset, the extracted genomic DNA was distributed evenly across all wells of several immunoSEQ 96-well plates, and each plate served as one replicate. For sorted subsets, 150 to 250 ng of genomic DNA, equivalent to 30,000 or so T cell genomes, went into each replicate PCR. Purified libraries were quantified with a Qubit 3.0 fluorometer, sized on a Bioanalyzer 2100, and re-quantified with the KAPA Library Quantification kit. Every immunoSEQ 96-well plate was sequenced on a dedicated single-read 150-cycle Illumina NextSeq 550 flow cell. As for the original processing: Because only junctional sequences without quality scores were contained in the immunoSEQ output, filtering matching that applied to full-length reads could not be performed. To assign V/J genes and CDR3, sequences were annotated against IMGT germline references using PyIR, a Python wrapper for IgBLAST v1.9. Reads with weak V/J assignments (E-value above 1e-6), missing CDR3, stop codons, out-of-frame junctions, or ambiguous translated residues were removed. V3J clonotypes were defined by identical inferred V gene, J gene, and CDR3 amino acid sequence. Percentage overlap between repertoires was calculated by dividing the number of shared unique clonotypes by the size of the smaller repertoire. Repertoire richness was assessed with RTK rarefaction, the Chao1 estimator, and Recon v2.1 estimates of unobserved clonotypes. OLGA was used to compute generation probabilities for all TCRbeta clonotypes that the gDNA method yielded from a few donors. Imported from immuneACCESS, the table was reduced by TCRdb to in-frame sequences with V and J called. These copies leave out some clones; in studies compared against another copy, an unresolved V gene accounts for under half, and the cause of the remainder is not known. Clonal size and the V and J genes are those of that table, whereas D and trimming came from the DNA. The sample table holds about 2 million clones, of which around 96% were seen once. The ten most abundant clones make up 1% to 1.5% of the sample.

Sequencing input: naive CD8+ T cells sorted from blood. What this sample's cell subset or site label stands for: CD45RA+CCR7+. The rearrangement combines TRBV4-1 with TRBJ2-7; confidence is insufficient to name the D gene. The TCR sequence derives from a man aged 18 to 35 in good health. Here is the DNA: TGCGCCAGCAGCCAGACTGGCGAGCAGTACTTC. The encoded protein is CASSQTGEQYF.